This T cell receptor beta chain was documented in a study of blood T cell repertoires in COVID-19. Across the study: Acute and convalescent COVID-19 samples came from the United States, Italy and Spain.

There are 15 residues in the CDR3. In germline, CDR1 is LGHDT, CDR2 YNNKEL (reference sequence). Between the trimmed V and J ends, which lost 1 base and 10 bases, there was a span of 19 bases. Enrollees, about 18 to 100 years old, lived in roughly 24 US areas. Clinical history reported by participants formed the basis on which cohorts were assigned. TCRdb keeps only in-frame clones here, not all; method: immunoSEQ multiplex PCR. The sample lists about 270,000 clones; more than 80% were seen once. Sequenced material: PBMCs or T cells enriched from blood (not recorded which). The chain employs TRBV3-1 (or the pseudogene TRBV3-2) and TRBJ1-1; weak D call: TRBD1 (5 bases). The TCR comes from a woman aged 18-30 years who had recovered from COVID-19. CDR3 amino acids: CASSQGRVGGLGAFF. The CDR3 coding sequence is TGTGCCAGCAGCCAAGGAAGGGTCGGGGGACTTGGAGCTTTCTTT.